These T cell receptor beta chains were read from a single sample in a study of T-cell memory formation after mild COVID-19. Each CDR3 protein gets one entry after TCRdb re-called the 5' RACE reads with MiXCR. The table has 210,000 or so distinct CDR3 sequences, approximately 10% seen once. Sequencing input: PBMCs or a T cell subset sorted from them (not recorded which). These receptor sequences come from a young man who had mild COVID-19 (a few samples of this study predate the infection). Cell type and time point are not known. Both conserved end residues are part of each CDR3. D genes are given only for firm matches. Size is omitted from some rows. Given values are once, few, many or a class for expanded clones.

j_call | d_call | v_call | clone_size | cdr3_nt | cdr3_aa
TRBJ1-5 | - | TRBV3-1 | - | TGTGCCAGCAGCCAAGGCAGACTGGGGAAAAGCAATCAGCCCCAGCATTTT | CASSQGRLGKSNQPQHF
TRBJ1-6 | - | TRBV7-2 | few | TGTGCCAGCAGCCGCGGGACGGCGAGCTCCTATAATTCACCCCTCCACTTT | CASSRGTASSYNSPLHF
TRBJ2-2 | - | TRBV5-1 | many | TGCGCCAGCAGCTCAACCGGGACGGCGAACACCGGGGAGCTGTTTTTT | CASSSTGTANTGELFF
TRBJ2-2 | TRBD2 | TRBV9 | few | TGTGCCAGCAGCGGAGTGTCTAGCGGTAGGGACACCGGGGAGCTGTTTTTT | CASSGVSSGRDTGELFF
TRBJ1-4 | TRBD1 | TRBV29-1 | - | TGCAGCGCCCGAACAGGGGGTAGAAATGAAAAACTGTTTTTT | CSARTGGRNEKLFF
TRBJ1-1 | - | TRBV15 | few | TGTGCCACCAGCAGGCACGGGGACATTACTGAAGCTTTCTTT | CATSRHGDITEAFF
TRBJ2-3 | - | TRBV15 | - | TGTGCCACCAGCAGAGATGGAGCCACCCCCCGAGATACGCAGTATTTT | CATSRDGATPRDTQYF
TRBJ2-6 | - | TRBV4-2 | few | TGTGCCAGCAGCCAGGCTAAGAGGAGTTCTGGGGCCAACGTCCTGACTTTC | CASSQAKRSSGANVLTF
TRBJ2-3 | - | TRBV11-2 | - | TGTGCCAGCAGCTTAATTAGGGGGAGATTTTCAACAGATACGCAGTATTTT | CASSLIRGRFSTDTQYF
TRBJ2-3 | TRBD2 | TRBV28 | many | TGTGCCAGCAGTTCCGGAAGGCGGGGGGTTACAGATACGCAGTATTTT | CASSSGRRGVTDTQYF
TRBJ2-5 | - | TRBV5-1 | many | TGCGCCAGCAACGTTGGGGGCGTGGAGACCCAGTACTTC | CASNVGGVETQYF
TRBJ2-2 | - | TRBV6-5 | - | TGTGCCAGCAGTCAAATCCCTACTCAGCTGAACACCGGGGAGCTGTTTTTT | CASSQIPTQLNTGELFF
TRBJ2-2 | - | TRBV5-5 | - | TGTGCCAGCAGCTTGGGAGAGCTGATCACCGGGGAGCTGTTTTTT | CASSLGELITGELFF
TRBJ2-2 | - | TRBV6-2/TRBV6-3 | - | TGTGCCAGCAGTTACGGGGACACCGGGGAGCTGTTTTTT | CASSYGDTGELFF
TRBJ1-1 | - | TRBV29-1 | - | TGCAGCGCCCCCGGCGGGGCGGCACGGGGGACTGAAGCTTTCTTT | CSAPGGAARGTEAFF
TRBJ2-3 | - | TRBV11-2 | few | TGTGCCAGCAGAGGGTACGGGATTATTCATACGCAGTATTTT | CASRGYGIIHTQYF
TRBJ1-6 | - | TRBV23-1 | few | TGCGCCAGGCCCCTCTCAGAGGGGAAGACTTCACCCCTCCACTTT | CARPLSEGKTSPLHF
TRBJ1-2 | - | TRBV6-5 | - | TGTGCCAGCAGTTACAGCGGGCAGGGTTATGGCTACACCTTC | CASSYSGQGYGYTF
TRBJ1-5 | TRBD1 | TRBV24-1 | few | TGTGCCACCGGGACAGGTTACAATCAGCCCCAGCATTTT | CATGTGYNQPQHF
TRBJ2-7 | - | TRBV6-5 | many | TGTGCCAGCAGTTACTCCCCCGGACCGGCTGAACACTACGAGCAGTACTTC | CASSYSPGPAEHYEQYF
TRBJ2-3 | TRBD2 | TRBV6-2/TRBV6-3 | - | TGTGCCAGCTCGGAGTCCCCTCTAGCGGGGGGGCAAAAGCCGCAGTATTTT | CASSESPLAGGQKPQYF
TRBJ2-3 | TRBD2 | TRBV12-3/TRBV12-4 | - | TGTGCCAGCAGTACGGGACTAGCGGGCTTTACTACGCAGTATTTT | CASSTGLAGFTTQYF
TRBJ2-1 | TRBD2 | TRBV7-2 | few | TGTGCCAGCAGTCGGACTAGCAGTAGCTCCTACAATGAGCAGTTCTTC | CASSRTSSSSYNEQFF
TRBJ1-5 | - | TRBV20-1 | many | TGCAGTGCTAGAGTCGGACACGCACCCTATGGCAATCAGCCCCAGCATTTT | CSARVGHAPYGNQPQHF
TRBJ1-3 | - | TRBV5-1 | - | TGCGCCAGCAGCTTGGTCCCGGGGGCTGCTGGAAACACCATATATTTT | CASSLVPGAAGNTIYF
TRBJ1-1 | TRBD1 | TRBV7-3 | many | TGTGCCAGCAGCTTCTCCGGGACAGTGGGCACTGAAGCTTTCTTT | CASSFSGTVGTEAFF
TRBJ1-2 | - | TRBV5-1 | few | TGCGCCAGCAGCTTGATTTCGGACTCCTATGGCTACACCTTC | CASSLISDSYGYTF